This T cell receptor (beta chain) was captured in a study of regulatory T cells in long-lasting Graves disease. Arm-PCR of CDR3 regions and iRepertoire HTBI primers were the basis on which TCR beta libraries were built. TCRdb independently ran MiXCR on the multiplex PCR reads; one entry per CDR3 protein. Found here are roughly 250,000 distinct CDR3 sequences, around 18% of them singletons; the top ten hold 14%. Regarding the study as a whole: Patients with persistent disease showed a bias toward TRBV28, TRBJ1-2 and TRBJ2-5. Thyroid tissue went unexamined; only peripheral blood was analyzed. The number of shared public clonotypes was higher in persistent patients (about 3,000) than new patients (over 900).

The sample's time point: newly diagnosed GD, antithyroid drugs for less than 3 months. PBMC RNA served as the TCR library source. With 4 bases clipped from V and 4 bases from J, the junction kept 11 bases outside the gene matches. This CDR3 region has 19 residues. Looked up from germline, CDR1 is SGHDN and CDR2 is FVKESK. This clonotype was picked up a small number of times. No antigen is known for it. This sample also appeared in a second study, on T cells in Graves' hyperthyroidism and ophthalmopathy.

The V gene is TRBV14, the J gene TRBJ2-6; 12 bases fit TRBD1. This sequence originates from a young woman with Graves disease. The source was peripheral blood mononuclear cells (PBMCs), collected at new diagnosis, from a patient treated with antithyroid drugs. The chain's CDR3 is CASSPFLGQGAEGANVLTF. CDR3 coding DNA: TGTGCCAGCAGCCCTTTCCTGGGACAGGGGGCGGAAGGGGCCAACGTCCTGACTTTC.